A single sample gave rise to the 16 T cell receptor beta chains below, sequenced in a study of T cell clonality in common variable immunodeficiency. No antigen has been identified for these receptors. Study-level results: In common variable immunodeficiency, TCR beta chains reportedly carried fewer deletions and N-nucleotide insertions.

The table came from immunoSEQ multiplex PCR; TCRdb's copy has only in-frame clones and leaves some out. The specimen has about 33,000 clones, none found just once. Sequencing used peripheral blood mononuclear cells. The receptors shown here come from a human donor with common variable immunodeficiency.

With respect to this clone: The read stops 3 residues short of the end of the CDR3; the missing end is completed from the germline J gene. The chain uses TRBV7-2 and TRBJ1-5; no firm D call. The CDR3 covers 13 residues. Germline V gene data show CDR1 as SGHTA and CDR2 as FQGNSA. V was trimmed by 5 bases and J by 4 bases, leaving 9 bases between them. CDR3 protein: CASSRQWNQPQHF. The sequenced part of the CDR3 DNA is TGTGCCAGCAGCCGCCAGTGGAATCAGCCC.

This clone was recorded many times. The read comes to an end 3 residues before the CDR3 does, leaving the germline J gene to fill in the end. This rearrangement joins TRBV29-1 to TRBJ1-2, with D possibly TRBD1 on 5 matching bases. Trimming removed 3 bases from V and 4 bases from J, with 9 bases in between. This CDR3 is built from 12 residues. CDR1 is SQVTM and CDR2 is ANQGSEA in the germline V gene. Partial CDR3 DNA: TGCAGCGTTGAGGCAGGGCGCTATGGC. This codes for CSVEAGRYG. The full CDR3 reads CSVEAGRYGYTF.

This clone has ten or more counts. The read is 3 residues too short to cover the CDR3 end, so that end is filled in from the germline J gene. This chain connects TRBV19 to TRBJ1-1; D uncertain. Germline CDR1 reads LNHDA; CDR2 reads SQIVND (reference sequence). The CDR3 runs to 15 residues. Trimming left V 7 bases short and J 4 bases short, with 19 bases between. This CDR3 is CASNPRNLPGTEAFF. CDR3 DNA (partial): TGTGCCAGTAACCCGCGAAACCTCCCGGGCACTGAA.

This clone was counted at least ten times. The CDR3 is cut off 3 residues early in the read; its end comes from the germline J gene. This chain links TRBV30 with TRBJ1-2; D may be TRBD1 (5 bases). Trimming removed 7 bases from V and 5 bases from J, with 17 bases in between. CDR3 length equals 13 residues. CDR1 and CDR2 from the germline V gene are GTSNPN and SVGIG (reference sequence). The CDR3 loop is CASLGDRVYGYTF. The part of the CDR3 DNA that was read is TGTGCCTCCCTAGGGGATAGGGTATATGGC.

This clone was seen ten or more times. The read ends 3 residues shy of where the CDR3 ends; the end is completed using the germline J gene. V gene TRBV7-6 combines with J gene TRBJ1-6; 8 nucleotides align to TRBD1. Germline lookup yields CDR1 SGHVS and CDR2 FNYEAQ. J lost 7 bases, V lost 4 bases, and 12 bases had no gene match. There are 17 residues in the CDR3. CDR3 DNA, as far as it was read: TGTGCCAGCAGCTGGGGGACGGGGGACAGGAGGAATTCACCC. This encodes CASSWGTGDRRNSP. The whole CDR3 protein is CASSWGTGDRRNSPLHF.

In regard to this clone: The missing CDR3 end, 3 residues past where the read stops, is filled in from the germline J gene. V usage is TRBV7-3 and J usage is TRBJ2-7; 10 bases map to TRBD1. The CDR3 length is 14 residues. The trim removed 4 bases at V and 6 bases at J, leaving 6 bases unmatched. Germline lookup yields CDR1 SGHTA and CDR2 FQGTGA. The CDR3 protein is CASSSTGGQVEQYF. Incomplete CDR3 DNA: TGTGCCAGCAGCTCGACAGGGGGCCAAGTCGAG.

This clone was detected a few times. The DNA ends 3 residues before the CDR3 does, and the rest of the CDR3 is filled in from the germline J gene. V and J are TRBV2 and TRBJ1-2; 10 bases map to TRBD1. Germline values: CDR1 SNHLY, CDR2 FYNNEI. The length of the CDR3 is 15 residues. J was trimmed by 6 bases and V by 3 bases; bases with no gene match: 7. The sequenced part of the CDR3 DNA is TGTGCCAGCAGTGACGATTCGGGACAGGGGAATGGC. Protein sequence: CASSDDSGQGNG. The entire CDR3 sequence reads CASSDDSGQGNGYTF. The variable domain in full, with the rest retrieved from reference TRBV2 and TRBJ1-2, is EPEVTQTPSHQVTQMGQEVILRCVPISNHLYFYWYRQILGQKVEFLVSFYNNEISEKSEIFDDQFSVERPDGSNFTLKIRSTKLEDSAMYFCASSDDSGQGNGYTFGSGTRLTVV.

This clone was found many times. Read data end 3 residues before the CDR3 end; the end is taken from the germline J gene. V gene TRBV2 combines with J gene TRBJ2-5; TRBD2 matches at 7 bases. Germline V lookup: CDR1 SNHLY, CDR2 FYNNEI. Losses at the gene ends were 6 bases for V and 5 bases for J; bases not matched to a gene: 12. The CDR3 consists of 15 residues. The CDR3 sequence is CASRGPRGEWETQYF. The CDR3 DNA, read in part, is TGTGCCAGCAGGGGGCCCCGGGGGGAATGGGAGACC. Full variable domain (rest looked up from reference TRBV2 and TRBJ2-5): EPEVTQTPSHQVTQMGQEVILRCVPISNHLYFYWYRQILGQKVEFLVSFYNNEISEKSEIFDDQFSVERPDGSNFTLKIRSTKLEDSAMYFCASRGPRGEWETQYFGPGTRLLVL.

This clone has a handful of counts. The sequenced fragment ends 3 residues before the CDR3 boundary, so the rest is inferred from the germline J gene. The chain carries TRBV6-1 and TRBJ2-2, with D perhaps matching TRBD2 (6 bases). Germline V gene sequence: CDR1 MNHNS, CDR2 SASEGT. Trimming shortened V by 3 bases and J by 0 bases, and 11 bases separated the two germline ends. This CDR3 comprises 16 residues. The CDR3 reads CASSERLGANTGELFF. CDR3 bases read: TGTGCCAGCAGTGAGAGACTAGGGGCGAACACCGGGGAG.

This clone was detected many times. Read data end 3 residues before the CDR3 end; the end is taken from the germline J gene. The chain links TRBV19 to TRBJ1-2, with 9 bases matching TRBD1. The germline V gene has CDR1 LNHDA and CDR2 SQIVND (reference sequence). The V and J ends lost 4 bases and 4 bases, in that order; junction bases with no gene match: 7. This CDR3 has 15 amino acids. Here the CDR3 reads CASSRTGDSPYGYTF. The CDR3 DNA, read in part, is TGTGCCAGTAGTAGGACAGGGGATTCTCCCTATGGC.

This clone was seen at least ten times. The read is 3 residues too short to cover the CDR3 end, so that end is filled in from the germline J gene. The chain joins TRBV5-1 to TRBJ1-1; D unresolved. This CDR3 has 13 amino acids. V gave up 2 bases and J gave up 3 bases, with 8 bases separating them. Germline lookup yields CDR1 SGHRS and CDR2 YFSETQ. The CDR3 is CASSLRAYTEAFF. The covered CDR3 bases are TGCGCCAGCAGCTTAAGGGCCTACACTGAA.

For this clone: The read ends 3 residues early relative to the CDR3; the germline J gene fills the gap. The genes are TRBV19 and TRBJ2-2, with TRBD2 matching 11 bases. The V segment lost 7 bases and the J segment 7 bases; nucleotides outside the gene matches: 5. The CDR3 totals 14 residues. Germline lookup yields CDR1 LNHDA and CDR2 SQIVND (reference sequence). Partial CDR3 DNA: TGTGCCAGTAAACTAGCGGGGGCCCTCGGGGAG. Residues: CASKLAGALGE. The CDR3, in full, reads CASKLAGALGELFF.

A word on this clone: The read halts 3 residues ahead of the CDR3 end, with the missing end drawn from the germline J gene. This chain links TRBV6-2 or TRBV6-3 with TRBJ2-5; D perhaps matches TRBD1 (6 bases). CDR1 MNHEY and CDR2 SVGEGT come from the germline V gene. V lost 6 bases to trimming and J lost 5 bases, with 13 bases between them. The CDR3 runs to 13 residues. The CDR3 sequence is CASSHRVAETQYF. CDR3 DNA (partial): TGTGCCAGCAGCCACAGGGTTGCCGAGACC.

This clone was seen a few times. The CDR3 is cut off 3 residues early in the read; its end comes from the germline J gene. This chain links TRBV5-1 with TRBJ2-7; D remains ambiguous. The CDR3 consists of 14 residues. V was cut by 0 bases and J by 1 base, with 8 bases left in between. Germline CDR1 reads SGHRS; CDR2 reads YFSETQ. The CDR3 here is CASSLEGRSYEQYF. The CDR3 DNA, read in part, is TGCGCCAGCAGCTTGGAAGGCAGGTCCTACGAG.

Ten or more counts support this clone. The sequenced fragment ends 3 residues before the CDR3 boundary, so the rest is inferred from the germline J gene. J is TRBJ1-5 and V is TRBV4-1, with TRBD1 matching 9 bases. With 1 base clipped from V and 7 bases from J, the junction kept 11 bases outside the gene matches. The CDR3 loop spans 17 amino acids. The germline CDR1 and CDR2 sequences are MGHRA and YSYEKL. The sequenced CDR3 bases are TGCGCCAGCAGCCAAGTAGGGACAGGGAGGGGGAAGCAGCCC. Its protein is CASSQVGTGRGKQP. In full, the CDR3 is CASSQVGTGRGKQPQHF.

As concerns this clone: The observed sequence ends 3 residues before the CDR3 terminus, with the missing tail filled in from the germline J gene. V is TRBV19 and J is TRBJ2-4; 9 nucleotides match TRBD1. Germline lookup yields CDR1 LNHDA and CDR2 SQIVND (reference sequence). With V trimmed by 4 bases and J by 4 bases, 8 bases remained unmatched. The CDR3 totals 16 residues. The CDR3 DNA, read in part, is TGTGCCAGTAGTACGGACCCGACAGGGGGGAAAAACATT. It codes for CASSTDPTGGKNI. The complete CDR3 sequence is CASSTDPTGGKNIQYF.